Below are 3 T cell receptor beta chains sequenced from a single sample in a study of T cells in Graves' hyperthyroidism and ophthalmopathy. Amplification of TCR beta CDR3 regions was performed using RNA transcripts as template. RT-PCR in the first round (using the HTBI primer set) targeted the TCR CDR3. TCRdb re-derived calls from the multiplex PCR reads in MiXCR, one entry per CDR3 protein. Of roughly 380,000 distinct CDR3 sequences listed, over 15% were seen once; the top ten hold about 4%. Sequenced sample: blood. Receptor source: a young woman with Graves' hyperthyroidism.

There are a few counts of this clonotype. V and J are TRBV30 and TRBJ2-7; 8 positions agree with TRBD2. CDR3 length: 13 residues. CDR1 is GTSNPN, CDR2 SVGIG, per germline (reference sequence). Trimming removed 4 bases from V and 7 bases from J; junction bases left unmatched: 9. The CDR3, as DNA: TGTGCCTGGAAAGAAGCGGGGGCCCTGGAGCAGTACTTC. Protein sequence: CAWKEAGALEQYF.

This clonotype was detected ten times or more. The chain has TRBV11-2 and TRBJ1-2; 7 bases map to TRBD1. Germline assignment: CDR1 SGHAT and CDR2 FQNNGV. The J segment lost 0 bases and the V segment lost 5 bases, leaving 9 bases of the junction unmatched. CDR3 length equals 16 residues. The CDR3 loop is CASSKTGDYSNYGYTF. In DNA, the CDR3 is TGTGCCAGCAGCAAAACAGGGGACTACTCTAACTATGGCTACACCTTC.

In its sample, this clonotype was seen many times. As DNA, the CDR3 is TGCAGTGCTAGAGATGGAGGGGAGGGAGAAGAGACCCAGTACTTC. Its protein is CSARDGGEGEETQYF. V is TRBV20-1 and J is TRBJ2-5, with 7 positions matching TRBD2. V shed 0 bases, J shed 3 bases, and the junction held 7 bases outside the gene matches. Germline V gene data show CDR1 as DFQATT and CDR2 as SNEGSKA (reference sequence). This CDR3 is built from 15 residues.